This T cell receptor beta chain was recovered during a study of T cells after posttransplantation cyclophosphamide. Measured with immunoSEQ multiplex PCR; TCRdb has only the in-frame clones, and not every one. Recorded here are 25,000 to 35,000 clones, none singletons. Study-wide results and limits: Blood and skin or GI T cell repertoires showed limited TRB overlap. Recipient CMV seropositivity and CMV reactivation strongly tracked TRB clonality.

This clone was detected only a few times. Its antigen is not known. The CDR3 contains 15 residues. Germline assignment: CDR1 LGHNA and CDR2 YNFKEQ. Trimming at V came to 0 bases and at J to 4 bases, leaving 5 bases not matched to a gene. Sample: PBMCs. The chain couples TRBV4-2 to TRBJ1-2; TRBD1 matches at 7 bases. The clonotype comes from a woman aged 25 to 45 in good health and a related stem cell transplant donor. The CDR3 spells CASSQDRGQSYGYTF. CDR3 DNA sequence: TGTGCCAGCAGCCAAGATCGGGGACAGAGCTATGGCTACACCTTC.